Listed below are T cell receptor beta chains from one sample, sequenced in a study of cytomegalovirus exposure and HLA in healthy donors. Sequencing used immunoSEQ multiplex PCR; TCRdb keeps in-frame clones, though not all of them. Its listing shows about 46,000 clones. Sequencing was performed on PBMCs. The receptors originated from a woman in her thirties or forties in good health and CMV-seronegative. Both conserved end residues are part of each CDR3.

v_call cdr3_aa
TRBV19 CASSTTGTSFIEQYF
TRBV19 CASRNAQGKGNQPQHF
TRBV7-2 CASSPWPSGRASHEQYF
TRBV4-3 CASSLRDRGAEQYF
TRBV29-1 CSVAPGQGMNTEAFF
TRBV2 CASTPRLANYGYTF
TRBV4-1 CASSYSLAGNNEQFF
TRBV28 CASSPPQEPQHF
TRBV19 CASSPPGGYNEQFF
TRBV28 CASRDRYTGELFF
TRBV15 CATSRNAYQMVTGNTEAFF
TRBV9 CASSTGGEQFF
TRBV5-4 CASSPGTSGLLYEQYF
TRBV5-1 CASSPTGTGSSETQYF
TRBV27 CASNPLRDRVGEQYF
TRBV6-1 CASSELGGSQPQHF